This is a list of T cell receptor beta chains from one sample in a study of cytomegalovirus exposure and HLA in healthy donors. The data were produced by immunoSEQ multiplex PCR, yet TCRdb's version contains in-frame clones alone and is incomplete. This sample yields fewer than 150,000 clones, of which 80% are seen a single time; 8.5% to 10% belongs to the top ten. Source material: PBMCs. The receptors here all came from a female donor in good health and CMV-seropositive. The CDR3 runs from the conserved cysteine through the conserved F or W. The D gene is left open where the match is weak. Expanded clones are given a class, and other clones once, few, many or no size at all.

clone_size j_call v_call d_call cdr3_nt cdr3_aa
NA TRBJ2-5 TRBV19 TRBD1 TGTGCCAGCATAGGCACGACAGGGGCCCTACCTACTCAAGAGACCCAGTACTTC CASIGTTGALPTQETQYF
few TRBJ1-1 TRBV27 NA TGTGCCAGCAGGCTTAATCGGGATAACACTGAAGCTTTCTTT CASRLNRDNTEAFF
NA TRBJ2-2 TRBV5-4 NA TGTGCCAGCAGCCCACAGGGCGCCACCGGGGAGCTGTTTTTT CASSPQGATGELFF
NA TRBJ1-5 TRBV7-2 TRBD1 TGTGCCAGCAGAGGAGGGGGCTACAATCAGCCCCAGCATTTT CASRGGGYNQPQHF
NA TRBJ1-5 TRBV6-1 NA TGTGCCAGCTATGAGAATCAGCCCCAGCATTTT CASYENQPQHF
NA TRBJ2-1 TRBV19 NA TGTGCCAGTAGGAGGCGGAGCCAAAACAATGAGCAGTTCTTC CASRRRSQNNEQFF
NA TRBJ2-5 TRBV4-1 NA TGCGCCAGCAGCCAAGAAGCATATCGGGCTAGCCCCATCCAAGAGACCCAGTACTTC CASSQEAYRASPIQETQYF
NA TRBJ1-6 TRBV5-1 NA TGCGCCAGCAGCTTGTCCAGGGGAAATTCACCCCTCCACTTT CASSLSRGNSPLHF
NA TRBJ1-2 TRBV28 NA TGTGCCAGCAGTCCCCTACTATGGGGCTACACCTTC CASSPLLWGYTF
few TRBJ2-2 TRBV19 TRBD1 TGTGCCAGTAGTATCCCGACAGGGGCAAGTGCCGGGGAGCTGTTTTTT CASSIPTGASAGELFF
NA TRBJ1-2 TRBV5-4 TRBD1 TGTGCCAGCAGCGCGGACAGGGCCCACTATGGCTACACCTTC CASSADRAHYGYTF
NA TRBJ1-5 TRBV7-9 TRBD1 TGTGCCAGCAGCTATGGGACAGGGGTTAATCAGCCCCAGCATTTT CASSYGTGVNQPQHF
NA TRBJ1-2 TRBV6-6 NA TGTGCCAGCAGTCCTTTTGGACTAAACTATGGCTACACCTTC CASSPFGLNYGYTF
few TRBJ2-1 TRBV7-3 TRBD2 TGTGCCAGCAGCTACCGGACTAGTGGTGAGCAGTTCTTC CASSYRTSGEQFF
few TRBJ1-1 TRBV7-9 NA TGTGCCAGCAGCCCTCCCCTCACGGGAAACACTGAAGCTTTCTTT CASSPPLTGNTEAFF
NA TRBJ1-2 TRBV10-3 TRBD1 TGTGCCATCACCACAGGACAGGAGGCCTATGGCTACACCTTC CAITTGQEAYGYTF
NA TRBJ1-5 TRBV4-2 TRBD1 TGTGCCAGCAGCAGCGGACAGGACGGTCAGCCCCAGCATTTT CASSSGQDGQPQHF
NA TRBJ1-1 TRBV9 NA TGTGCCAGCAGCGTAGAAGTCACGGTGAACACTGAAGCTTTCTTT CASSVEVTVNTEAFF
NA TRBJ1-2 TRBV5-1 TRBD1 TGCGCCAGCAGCTTGGAGGGTGGACAGGGAATGCATGGCTACACCTTC CASSLEGGQGMHGYTF
once TRBJ2-2 TRBV5-6 NA TGTGCCAGCAGCTTTTCGTACAAACCGAACACCGGGGAGCTGTTTTTT CASSFSYKPNTGELFF
NA TRBJ1-5 TRBV30 NA TGTGCCTGGAGTAGGGGGAGTCAGCCCCAGCATTTT CAWSRGSQPQHF
NA TRBJ2-6 TRBV7-6 TRBD1 TGTGCCAGCAGCTTAGGGGGGACAGGGAGCTCTGGGGCCAACGTCCTGACTTTC CASSLGGTGSSGANVLTF
NA TRBJ2-2 TRBV7-6 TRBD1 TGTGCCAGCACGCGACAGGGGTTGAGCACCGGGGAGCTGTTTTTT CASTRQGLSTGELFF
few TRBJ2-3 TRBV6-5 TRBD2 TGTGCCAGCAGTTCCGCAAGCGGGGCCTACTTAGATACGCAGTATTTT CASSSASGAYLDTQYF
NA TRBJ1-3 TRBV5-1 TRBD1 TGCGCCAGCAGCTTGGGGGACAGGGCAGCTGGAAACACCATATATTTT CASSLGDRAAGNTIYF
once TRBJ2-1 TRBV7-9 TRBD2 TGTGCCAGCAGCTTACAGCGGGGGCCCCTCAATGAGCAGTTCTTC CASSLQRGPLNEQFF
NA TRBJ2-7 TRBV7-2 TRBD2 TGTGCCAGCAGCTTCAGTACTAGCGGGGGTAGTTACGAGCAGTACTTC CASSFSTSGGSYEQYF
NA TRBJ2-7 TRBV5-1 TRBD1 TGCGCCAGCAGCTCGAGGCAGGGGGCTTCCTACGAGCAGTACTTC CASSSRQGASYEQYF
NA TRBJ1-5 TRBV2 NA TGTGCCAGTTCAACACAGGGACAATATCAGCCCCAGCATTTT CASSTQGQYQPQHF
NA TRBJ2-7 TRBV6-6 TRBD2 TGTGCCAGCAGTTACCAAGCGGGGGGGATTTCCTACGAGCAGTACTTC CASSYQAGGISYEQYF
once TRBJ1-1 TRBV30 NA TGTGCCTGGAGTTCCAACCCACTTCGACTAGAAGCTTTCTTT CAWSSNPLRLEAFF
NA TRBJ1-1 TRBV30 NA TGTGCCTGGAGTGTACATTGGACTGAAGCTTTCTTT CAWSVHWTEAFF
NA TRBJ1-2 TRBV10-3 NA TGTGCCATTAGACCGGGATTCTTTAACTATGGCTACACCTTC CAIRPGFFNYGYTF
NA TRBJ2-4 TRBV20-1 NA TGCAGTGCGAGAGACCCGAGCATTCAGTACTTC CSARDPSIQYF
NA TRBJ2-3 TRBV7-2 TRBD2 TGTGCCAGCAGCAACCCCTCGGGAGGAGATACGCAGTATTTT CASSNPSGGDTQYF
NA TRBJ2-1 TRBV11-2 NA TGTGCCATCAAACGAGGAGGGGCTGAGCAGTTCTTC CAIKRGGAEQFF
few TRBJ2-3 TRBV10-2 TRBD2 TGCGCCAGCACACTAGCGGGGGTAGCGGATACGCAGTATTTT CASTLAGVADTQYF
few TRBJ1-1 TRBV9 NA TGTGCCAGCAGCGTAGAGGGGCGAGGATTCACTGAAGCTTTCTTT CASSVEGRGFTEAFF
NA TRBJ2-7 TRBV5-1 TRBD2 TGCGCCACCAAACGGGGCGGGGGAAGCTCCTACGAGCAGTACTTC CATKRGGGSSYEQYF
NA TRBJ1-5 TRBV7-8 NA TGTGCCAGCAGCCCAACTGTCGGGGTGAGGCAGCCCCAGCATTTT CASSPTVGVRQPQHF
few TRBJ1-5 TRBV6-1 NA TGTGCCAGCAGTGCCAGGCCTGGTGGCAATCAGCCCCAGCATTTT CASSARPGGNQPQHF
NA TRBJ2-3 TRBV7-9 NA TGTGCCAGCAGCTCTCTGGGGGGTAGCACAGATACGCAGTATTTT CASSSLGGSTDTQYF
NA TRBJ2-5 TRBV20-1 NA TGCAGCCCGATGTCGAGAGAGACCCAGTACTTC CSPMSRETQYF